This passage covers 9 T cell receptor beta chains from one sample sequenced in a study of shared clonotypes between healthy human individuals. Profiled with immunoSEQ multiplex PCR; TCRdb holds only in-frame clones, not every one. Here the sample spans more than 2 million clones, 90% to 95% being singletons. The sequenced sample was naive CD4+ T cells sorted from blood. Subset specified: CD45RA+ positively selected. All receptors come from a man aged 18 to 30 in good health.

This clone was found once. The chain couples TRBV2 to TRBJ2-5, with TRBD2 matching 11 bases. The V and J ends lost 7 bases and 7 bases, in that order; junction bases with no gene match: 5. The length of the CDR3 is 13 residues. CDR1 is SNHLY, CDR2 FYNNEI, per germline. CDR3 in DNA: TGTGCCAGCATTAGCGGGGGGGCTGGGACCCAGTACTTC. Translating gives CASISGGAGTQYF. Complete variable domain (other parts from reference TRBV2 and TRBJ2-5): EPEVTQTPSHQVTQMGQEVILRCVPISNHLYFYWYRQILGQKVEFLVSFYNNEISEKSEIFDDQFSVERPDGSNFTLKIRSTKLEDSAMYFCASISGGAGTQYFGPGTRLLVL.

Only one count was recorded for this clone. Other DNA sequences in this specimen translate into the identical CDR3. The rearrangement uses TRBV29-1 and TRBJ1-1, with a tentative D call TRBD1 (6 bases). V lost 5 bases, J lost 3 bases, and 13 bases lay in between. Germline CDR1 SQVTM, CDR2 ANQGSEA. CDR3 size: 13 residues. In DNA, the CDR3 is TGCAGCGTTCGGCAGGGGAGGGACACTGAAGCTTTCTTT. This codes for CSVRQGRDTEAFF.

The gene calls are TRBV7-6 and TRBJ2-5, with D perhaps matching TRBD2 (5 bases). This CDR3 region has 15 residues. Germline V gives CDR1 SGHVS, CDR2 FNYEAQ. Trimming pared 5 bases from V and 4 bases from J, leaving 17 bases between. The CDR3 DNA is TGTGCCAGCAGCCTCCTCGGGGTAGGAGCAGAGACCCAGTACTTC. Its protein product is CASSLLGVGAETQYF.

This chain joins TRBV7-9 and TRBJ1-5; TRBD1 matches at 7 bases. Per the germline V gene, CDR1 is SEHNR and CDR2 is FQNEAQ (reference sequence). Losses at the gene ends were 5 bases for V and 1 base for J; bases not matched to a gene: 2. CDR3 length equals 14 residues. The CDR3 protein is CASSADRSNQPQHF. Written as DNA, the CDR3 is TGTGCCAGCAGCGCGGACAGGAGCAATCAGCCCCAGCATTTT. The entire variable domain, with the rest obtained from reference TRBV7-9 and TRBJ1-5, is as follows: DTGVSQNPRHKITKRGQNVTFRCDPISEHNRLYWYRQTLGQGPEFLTYFQNEAQLEKSRLLSDRFSAERPKGSFSTLEIQRTEQGDSAMYLCASSADRSNQPQHFGDGTRLSIL.

The chain combines TRBV7-2 with TRBJ2-7; D is undetermined. There are 13 residues in the CDR3. Trimming left V 7 bases short and J 1 base short, with 11 bases between. The germline V gene has CDR1 SGHTA and CDR2 FQGNSA. The CDR3 loop is CASTRPKSYEQYF. Here the CDR3 DNA reads TGTGCCAGCACCCGGCCGAAATCCTACGAGCAGTACTTC.

This chain joins TRBV7-2 and TRBJ2-5, with D tentatively TRBD1 (5 bases). The CDR3 is 16 amino acids. V lost 5 bases and J lost 5, with 21 bases in between. Germline values: CDR1 SGHTA, CDR2 FQGNSA. The CDR3 DNA is TGTGCCAGCAGCATCCTAGGGGCCCCGGTAAGGGAGACCCAGTACTTC. Translating it yields CASSILGAPVRETQYF.

This clone has only one observation. The chain links TRBV6-1 to TRBJ2-2, with 7 bases that match TRBD2. Germline V gene data show CDR1 as MNHNS and CDR2 as SASEGT. V lost 4 bases to trimming and J lost 5 bases; unmatched junction nucleotides: 4. This CDR3 contains 14 residues. CDR3 DNA: TGTGCCAGCAGTGTCACTAGCGTTACCGGGGAGCTGTTTTTT. Amino acid sequence: CASSVTSVTGELFF.

The chain has TRBV7-6 and TRBJ2-7, with 12 bases identical to TRBD2. CDR1 is SGHVS, CDR2 FNYEAQ, per germline. V gave up 5 bases and J gave up 6 bases; unmatched junction bases: 11. CDR3 size: 16 residues. The chain's CDR3 is CASSPLLAGGPGEQYF. The DNA for the CDR3 is TGTGCCAGCAGCCCCCTCCTAGCGGGAGGGCCAGGCGAGCAGTACTTC.

This clone was observed a single time. V and J are TRBV6-1 and TRBJ2-3; 8 nucleotides line up with TRBD2. This CDR3 is 15 amino acids long. Germline V gene lookup returns CDR1 MNHNS and CDR2 SASEGT. The J segment lost 2 bases and the V segment lost 6 bases, leaving 7 bases of the junction unmatched. In DNA, the CDR3 is TGTGCCAGCAGAGTTCTAGCGGGCCTCACAGATACGCAGTATTTT. This encodes CASRVLAGLTDTQYF.